The T cell receptor (beta chain) under discussion was sequenced for a study of cytomegalovirus exposure and HLA in healthy donors. Study overall: One earlier analysis, a look at 150 million to 200 million T cells, found around 110 million unique TCR beta sequences. Within an early data release were roughly 90 million unique TCRs drawn from HLA-typed donors. General study results and limits: TCR beta V- and J-gene trimming was later associated with a missense DCLRE1C variant. Later work associated roughly 15,000 TCR beta sequences with HLA alleles at 0.05 false discovery rate.

A few counts support this clone. No antigen is known for it. The CDR3 contains 13 residues. Trimming shortened V by 6 bases and J by 3 bases, and 12 bases separated the two germline ends. The germline V gene encodes CDR1 MNHEY and CDR2 SVGAGI. The PCR made use of 60 Vbeta and 13 Jbeta primers. Method: immunoSEQ multiplex PCR; TCRdb's copy keeps in-frame clones and lacks some. Of roughly 67,000 clones listed, 80% to 90% are singletons. This chain connects TRBV6-5 to TRBJ2-7, with D perhaps matching TRBD2 (5 bases). Sequenced: PBMCs. The origin of this receptor is a woman aged 30 to 39 in good health and CMV-seronegative. CDR3 sequence (DNA): TGTGCCAGCAGAACTGTGGGGAGCTACGAGCAGTACTTC. The encoded protein is CASRTVGSYEQYF.